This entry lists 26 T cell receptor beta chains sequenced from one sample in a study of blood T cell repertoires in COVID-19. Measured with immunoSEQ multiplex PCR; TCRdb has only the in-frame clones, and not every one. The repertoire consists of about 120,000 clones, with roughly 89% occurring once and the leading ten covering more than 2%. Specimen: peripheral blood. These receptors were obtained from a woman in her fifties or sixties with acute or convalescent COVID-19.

CDR3 nucleotide sequence: TGCGCCAGCAGCTCGCGAGCGGGACTCCTTTTCAATGAGCAGTTCTTC. Amino acid sequence: CASSSRAGLLFNEQFF. The chain has TRBV5-1 and TRBJ2-1; TRBD2 matches at 7 bases. The CDR3 contains 16 residues. V lost 3 bases, J lost 6 bases, and 12 bases stayed unmatched. The germline V gene encodes CDR1 SGHRS and CDR2 YFSETQ. Complete variable domain (other parts from reference TRBV5-1 and TRBJ2-1): KAGVTQTPRYLIKTRGQQVTLSCSPISGHRSVSWYQQTPGQGLQFLFEYFSETQRNKGNFPGRFSGRQFSNSRSEMNVSTLELGDSALYLCASSSRAGLLFNEQFFGPGTRLTVL.

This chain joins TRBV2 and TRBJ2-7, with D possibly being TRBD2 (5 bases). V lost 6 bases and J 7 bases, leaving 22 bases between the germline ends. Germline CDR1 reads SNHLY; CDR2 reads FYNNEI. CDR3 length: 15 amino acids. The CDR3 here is CASSRTSTITGEQYF. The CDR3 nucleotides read TGTGCCAGCAGCAGGACCTCCACTATTACGGGGGAGCAGTACTTC. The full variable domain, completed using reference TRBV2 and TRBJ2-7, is EPEVTQTPSHQVTQMGQEVILRCVPISNHLYFYWYRQILGQKVEFLVSFYNNEISEKSEIFDDQFSVERPDGSNFTLKIRSTKLEDSAMYFCASSRTSTITGEQYFGPGTRLTVT.

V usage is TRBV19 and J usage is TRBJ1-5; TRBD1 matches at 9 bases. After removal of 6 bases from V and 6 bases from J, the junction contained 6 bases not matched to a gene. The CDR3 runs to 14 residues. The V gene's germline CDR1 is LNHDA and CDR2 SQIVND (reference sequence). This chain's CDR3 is CASSSMTGGQPQHF. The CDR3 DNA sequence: TGTGCCAGTAGCTCGATGACAGGGGGTCAGCCCCAGCATTTT.

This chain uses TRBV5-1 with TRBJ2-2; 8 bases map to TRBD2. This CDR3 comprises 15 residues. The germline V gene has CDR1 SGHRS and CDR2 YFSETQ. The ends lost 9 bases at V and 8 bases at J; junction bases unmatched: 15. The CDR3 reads CATAPTSGPWGELFF. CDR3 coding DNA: TGCGCCACCGCCCCCACTAGCGGTCCTTGGGGGGAGCTGTTTTTT.

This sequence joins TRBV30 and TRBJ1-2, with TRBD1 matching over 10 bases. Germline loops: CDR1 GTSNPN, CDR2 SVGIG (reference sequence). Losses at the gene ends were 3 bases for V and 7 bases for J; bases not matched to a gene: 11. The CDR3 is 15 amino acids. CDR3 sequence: CAWRRGTGAVRGYTF. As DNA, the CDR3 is TGTGCCTGGAGGCGTGGGACAGGGGCCGTCCGTGGCTACACCTTC.

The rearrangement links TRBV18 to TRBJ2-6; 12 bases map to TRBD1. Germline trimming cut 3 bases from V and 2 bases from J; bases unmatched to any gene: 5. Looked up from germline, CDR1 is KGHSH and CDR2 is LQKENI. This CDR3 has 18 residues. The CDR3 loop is CASSPGTGGSTGANVLTF. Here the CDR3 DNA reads TGTGCCAGCTCACCCGGGACAGGGGGCTCGACTGGGGCCAACGTCCTGACTTTC.

In DNA form, the CDR3 reads TGTGCCACCAGTGATTCTGGACTAGAGGCCTTCAATGAGCAGTTCTTC. Its protein product is CATSDSGLEAFNEQFF. The chain joins TRBV24-1 to TRBJ2-1, with TRBD2 matching 7 bases. This CDR3 spans 16 amino acids. The V gene's germline CDR1 is KGHDR and CDR2 SFDVKD. Losses at the gene ends were 2 bases for V and 6 bases for J; bases not matched to a gene: 9.

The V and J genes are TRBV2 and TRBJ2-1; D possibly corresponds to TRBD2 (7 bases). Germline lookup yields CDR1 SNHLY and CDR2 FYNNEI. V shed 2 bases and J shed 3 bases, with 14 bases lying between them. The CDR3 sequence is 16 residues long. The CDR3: CASSEWGPSGYNEQFF. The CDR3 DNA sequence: TGTGCCAGCAGTGAATGGGGGCCTAGCGGCTACAATGAGCAGTTCTTC.

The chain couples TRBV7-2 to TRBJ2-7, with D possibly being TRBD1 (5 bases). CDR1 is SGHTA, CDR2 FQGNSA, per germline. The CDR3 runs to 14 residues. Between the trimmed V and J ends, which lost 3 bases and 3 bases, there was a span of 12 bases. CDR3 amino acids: CASSLGRVVYEQYF. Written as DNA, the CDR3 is TGTGCCAGCAGCTTGGGCAGGGTGGTCTACGAGCAGTACTTC.

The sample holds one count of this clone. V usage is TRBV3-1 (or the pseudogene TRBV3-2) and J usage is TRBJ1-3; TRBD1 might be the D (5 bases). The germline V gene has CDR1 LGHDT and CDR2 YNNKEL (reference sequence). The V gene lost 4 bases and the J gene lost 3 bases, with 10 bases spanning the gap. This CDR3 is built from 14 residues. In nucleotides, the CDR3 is TGTGCCAGCAGCCCAGGGTCTAGTGGAAACACCATATATTTT. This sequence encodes CASSPGSSGNTIYF.

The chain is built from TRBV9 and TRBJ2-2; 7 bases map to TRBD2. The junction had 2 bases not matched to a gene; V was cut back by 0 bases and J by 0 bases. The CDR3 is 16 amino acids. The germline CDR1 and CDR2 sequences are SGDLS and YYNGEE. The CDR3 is CASSVAGTTNTGELFF. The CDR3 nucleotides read TGTGCCAGCAGCGTAGCGGGGACTACGAACACCGGGGAGCTGTTTTTT.

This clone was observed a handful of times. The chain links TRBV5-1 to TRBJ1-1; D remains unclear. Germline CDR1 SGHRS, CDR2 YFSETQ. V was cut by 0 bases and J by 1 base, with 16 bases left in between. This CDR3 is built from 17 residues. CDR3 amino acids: CASSLAGGFRRNTEAFF. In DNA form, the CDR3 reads TGCGCCAGCAGCTTGGCCGGAGGGTTTAGGAGGAACACTGAAGCTTTCTTT. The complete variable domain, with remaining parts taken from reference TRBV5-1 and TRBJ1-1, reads KAGVTQTPRYLIKTRGQQVTLSCSPISGHRSVSWYQQTPGQGLQFLFEYFSETQRNKGNFPGRFSGRQFSNSRSEMNVSTLELGDSALYLCASSLAGGFRRNTEAFFGQGTRLTVV.

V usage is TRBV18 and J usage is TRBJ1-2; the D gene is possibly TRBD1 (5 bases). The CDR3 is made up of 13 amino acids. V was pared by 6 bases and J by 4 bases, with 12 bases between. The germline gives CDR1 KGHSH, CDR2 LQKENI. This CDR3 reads CASSSGGSYGYTF. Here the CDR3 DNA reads TGTGCCAGCTCCTCCGGGGGGAGCTATGGCTACACCTTC.

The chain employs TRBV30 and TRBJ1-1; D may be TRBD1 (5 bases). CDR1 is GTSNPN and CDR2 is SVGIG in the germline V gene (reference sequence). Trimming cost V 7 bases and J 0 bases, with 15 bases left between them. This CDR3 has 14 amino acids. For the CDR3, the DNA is TGTGCCTTAATCAGGACACCCATGAACACTGAAGCTTTCTTT. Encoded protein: CALIRTPMNTEAFF.

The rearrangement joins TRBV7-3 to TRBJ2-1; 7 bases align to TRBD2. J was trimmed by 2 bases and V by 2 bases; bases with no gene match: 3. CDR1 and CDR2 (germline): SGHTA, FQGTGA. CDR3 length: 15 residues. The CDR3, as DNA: TGTGCCAGCAGCTTAGTCGGGGGGACCTACAATGAGCAGTTCTTC. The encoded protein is CASSLVGGTYNEQFF.

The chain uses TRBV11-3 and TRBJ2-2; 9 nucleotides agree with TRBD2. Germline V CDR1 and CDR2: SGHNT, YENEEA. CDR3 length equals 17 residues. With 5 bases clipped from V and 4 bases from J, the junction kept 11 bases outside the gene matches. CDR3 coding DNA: TGTGCCAGCAGCCCACCCTGGGAAGCGGGGGGCACCGGGGAGCTGTTTTTT. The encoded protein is CASSPPWEAGGTGELFF.

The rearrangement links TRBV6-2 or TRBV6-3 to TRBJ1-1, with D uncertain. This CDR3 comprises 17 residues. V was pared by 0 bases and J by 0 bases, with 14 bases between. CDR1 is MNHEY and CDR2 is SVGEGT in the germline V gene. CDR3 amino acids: CASSYSFEGGMNTEAFF. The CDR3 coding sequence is TGTGCCAGCAGTTACTCGTTCGAGGGCGGGATGAACACTGAAGCTTTCTTT.

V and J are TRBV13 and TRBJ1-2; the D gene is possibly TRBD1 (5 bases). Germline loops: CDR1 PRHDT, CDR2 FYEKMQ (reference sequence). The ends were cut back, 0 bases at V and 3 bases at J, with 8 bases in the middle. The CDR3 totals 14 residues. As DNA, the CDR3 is TGTGCCAGCAGCTTAGGACAGGTCGACTATGGCTACACCTTC. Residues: CASSLGQVDYGYTF.

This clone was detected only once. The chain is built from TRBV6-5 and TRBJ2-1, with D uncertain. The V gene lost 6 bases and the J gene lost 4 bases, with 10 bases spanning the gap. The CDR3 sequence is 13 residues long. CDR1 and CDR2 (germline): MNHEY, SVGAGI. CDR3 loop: CASRRDSYNEQFF. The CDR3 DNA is TGTGCCAGCAGACGCGACTCGTACAATGAGCAGTTCTTC.

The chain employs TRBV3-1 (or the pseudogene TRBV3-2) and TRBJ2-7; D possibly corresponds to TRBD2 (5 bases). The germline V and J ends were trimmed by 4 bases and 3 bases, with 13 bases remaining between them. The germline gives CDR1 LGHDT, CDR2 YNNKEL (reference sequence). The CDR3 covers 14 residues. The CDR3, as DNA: TGTGCCAGCAGCCTTAACCCGGGATACTACGAGCAGTACTTC. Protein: CASSLNPGYYEQYF.

CDR3 nucleotides: TGTGCCAGCAGTCGACGAGACAGACACACCGGGGAGCTGTTTTTT. Translated, it gives CASSRRDRHTGELFF. The V gene is TRBV14, the J gene TRBJ2-2; D possibly corresponds to TRBD1 (5 bases). Trimming took 6 bases from V and 3 from J, leaving 14 bases between them. The CDR3 consists of 15 residues. CDR1 SGHDN and CDR2 FVKESK come from the germline V gene.

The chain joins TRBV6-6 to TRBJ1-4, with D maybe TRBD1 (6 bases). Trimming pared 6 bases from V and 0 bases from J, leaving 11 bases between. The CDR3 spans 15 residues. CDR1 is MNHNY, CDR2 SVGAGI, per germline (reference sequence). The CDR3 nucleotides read TGTGCCAGCAGCAAACAGGGTGCAACTAATGAAAAACTGTTTTTT. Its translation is CASSKQGATNEKLFF.

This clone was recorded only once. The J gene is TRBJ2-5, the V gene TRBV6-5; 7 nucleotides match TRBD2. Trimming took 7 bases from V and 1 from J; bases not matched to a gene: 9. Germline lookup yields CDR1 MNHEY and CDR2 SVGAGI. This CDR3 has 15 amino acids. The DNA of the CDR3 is TGTGCCAGCACCTCGAGCGGGGCGGGCCAAGAGACCCAGTACTTC. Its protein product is CASTSSGAGQETQYF.

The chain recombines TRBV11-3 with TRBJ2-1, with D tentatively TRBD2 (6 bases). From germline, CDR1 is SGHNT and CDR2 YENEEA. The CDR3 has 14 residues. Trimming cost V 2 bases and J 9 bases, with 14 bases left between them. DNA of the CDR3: TGTGCCAGCAGCTTAAAGCTAGTGGGAGGTGAGCAGTTCTTC. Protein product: CASSLKLVGGEQFF.

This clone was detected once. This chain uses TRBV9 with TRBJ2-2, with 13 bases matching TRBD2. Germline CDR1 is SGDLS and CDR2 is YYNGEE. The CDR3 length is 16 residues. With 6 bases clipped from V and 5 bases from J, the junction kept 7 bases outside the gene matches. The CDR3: CASTPVGLAGTGELFF. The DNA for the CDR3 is TGTGCCAGCACCCCCGTGGGACTAGCGGGAACCGGGGAGCTGTTTTTT.

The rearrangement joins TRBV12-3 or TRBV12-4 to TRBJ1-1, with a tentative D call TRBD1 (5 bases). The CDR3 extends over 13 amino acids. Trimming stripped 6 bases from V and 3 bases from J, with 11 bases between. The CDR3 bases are TGTGCCAGCAGCTGGGGAGGGGACACTGAAGCTTTCTTT. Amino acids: CASSWGGDTEAFF.